These 27 T cell receptor beta chains were sequenced from one sample in a study (dated by TCRdb to between 2015 and 2017). Library method: 5' RACE. For sequencing, an Illumina MiSeq was employed. The public sequencing data were trimmed at Q25 with fastp and processed into clonotypes with MiXCR by TCRdb, which kept only in-frame beta chains. Every CDR3 protein is listed once, alongside the most common genes and DNA of its rows. The sample has over 40,000 distinct CDR3 sequences on record, approximately 30% of them singletons. The biggest ten clones account for less than 5% of the sample. The sequencing sample was made of tumor-infiltrating memory CD4+ T cells sorted from the breast tumor. In light of the paper, this sample's cell subset or site label describes: memory CD4+ T cells, CD4+CD45RO+CD25-. These receptor sequences come from a female donor with breast cancer.

The chain links TRBV5-1 to TRBJ1-1; D remains unclear. Between the trimmed V and J ends, which lost 0 bases and 6 bases, there was a span of 9 bases. Per the germline V gene, CDR1 is SGHRS and CDR2 is YFSETQ. The CDR3 consists of 13 residues. CDR3 in DNA: TGCGCCAGCAGCTTGGGGGCTTTGGCTGAAGCTTTCTTT. Its protein is CASSLGALAEAFF.

This clonotype has more than one count but fewer than ten. The CDR3 loop reads CASSPPLGEQYF. DNA of the CDR3: TGTGCCAGCAGCCCCCCCCTGGGCGAGCAGTACTTC. The gene calls are TRBV3-1 and TRBJ2-7, with D hard to call. CDR3 length equals 12 residues. CDR1 and CDR2 from the germline V gene are LGHDT and YNNKEL (reference sequence). Deletions cut 4 bases from V and 6 bases from J, with 10 bases between.

This clonotype was counted ten times or more. The chain recombines TRBV5-1 with TRBJ2-7; D may be TRBD1 (6 bases). CDR3 size: 14 residues. Trimming cost V 2 bases and J 5 bases, with 14 bases left between them. Germline-derived CDR1 and CDR2 are SGHRS and YFSETQ. The CDR3: CASSLEQGYDEQYF. CDR3 coding DNA: TGCGCCAGCAGCTTAGAACAGGGCTACGACGAGCAGTACTTC.

This clonotype was observed at least ten times. The chain uses TRBV5-1 and TRBJ1-5; TRBD1 matches at 7 bases. The CDR3 consists of 14 residues. Per germline, CDR1 SGHRS and CDR2 YFSETQ. With 3 bases clipped from V and 3 bases from J, the junction kept 3 bases outside the gene matches. This CDR3 is CASSSGQVNQPQHF. CDR3 in DNA: TGCGCCAGCAGCTCCGGACAGGTCAATCAGCCCCAGCATTTT.

This clonotype was picked up a small number of times. The chain links TRBV5-1 to TRBJ2-5; TRBD1 matches 7 bases. The ends lost 7 bases at V and 1 base at J; junction bases unmatched: 1. CDR1 and CDR2 from the germline V gene are SGHRS and YFSETQ. The CDR3 totals 12 residues. CDR3 in amino acids: CASRDSQETQYF. CDR3 DNA sequence: TGCGCCAGCCGGGACAGCCAAGAGACCCAGTACTTC. Looking up the rest from reference TRBV5-1 and TRBJ2-5 gives the full variable domain: KAGVTQTPRYLIKTRGQQVTLSCSPISGHRSVSWYQQTPGQGLQFLFEYFSETQRNKGNFPGRFSGRQFSNSRSEMNVSTLELGDSALYLCASRDSQETQYFGPGTRLLVL.

This chain joins TRBV6-6 and TRBJ1-5; possible D gene TRBD1, 5 bases. Germline CDR1 and CDR2: MNHNY and SVGAGI (reference sequence). Trimming shortened V by 8 bases and J by 2 bases, and 13 bases separated the two germline ends. The CDR3 is 14 amino acids. CDR3 protein: CASRGRERNQPQHF. CDR3 bases: TGTGCCAGCCGGGGCAGGGAACGCAATCAGCCCCAGCATTTT.

A few counts support this clonotype. The rearrangement joins TRBV7-6 to TRBJ2-7; the D gene could be TRBD1 or TRBD2 (5 bases each). Germline V gives CDR1 SGHVS, CDR2 FNYEAQ. V was trimmed by 1 base and J by 4 bases, leaving 20 bases between them. The length of the CDR3 is 17 residues. The CDR3: CASSLGLQEATLYEQYF. In DNA form, the CDR3 reads TGTGCCAGCAGCTTAGGTTTACAGGAGGCCACCCTATACGAGCAGTACTTC.

The table lists this clonotype with a few counts. The CDR3 bases are TGTGCCAGCAGCTCCGCAGGGTATAATTCACCCCTCCACTTT. As protein: CASSSAGYNSPLHF. The gene calls are TRBV12-3 or TRBV12-4 and TRBJ1-6; a weak D match, TRBD1 (5 bases). V lost 6 bases, J lost 4 bases, and 10 bases lay in between. The CDR3 is 14 amino acids.

The V and J genes are TRBV7-8 and TRBJ2-1, with D tentatively TRBD1 or TRBD2 (5 bases each). Germline V lookup: CDR1 SGHVS, CDR2 FQNEAQ. The V gene lost 5 bases and the J gene lost 8 bases, with 16 bases spanning the gap. This CDR3 comprises 14 residues. In DNA, the CDR3 is TGTGCCAGCAGCACCTGGGACCAAAGCGATGAGCAGTTCTTC. It specifies CASSTWDQSDEQFF.

The V gene is TRBV7-3, the J gene TRBJ2-2; D gene unclear. Germline loops: CDR1 SGHTA, CDR2 FQGTGA. Between the trimmed V and J ends, which lost 1 base and 1 base, there was a span of 4 bases. This CDR3 region has 14 residues. The CDR3: CASSLSGNTGELFF. In DNA form, the CDR3 reads TGTGCCAGCAGCTTAAGCGGGAACACCGGGGAGCTGTTTTTT.

This clonotype showed up just a few times. The chain links TRBV6-2 or TRBV6-3 to TRBJ2-1, with a tentative D call TRBD2 (6 bases). V was clipped by 2 bases and J by 2 bases, with 16 bases between them. CDR3 length: 17 amino acids. Per germline, CDR1 MNHEY and CDR2 SVGEGT. The CDR3 loop reads CASSYRRGAAAYNEQFF. The CDR3 coding sequence is TGTGCCAGCAGTTACCGGAGGGGCGCGGCCGCCTACAATGAGCAGTTCTTC.

Many counts were recorded for this clonotype. The chain is built from TRBV9 and TRBJ2-3, with D tentatively TRBD2 (6 bases). Trimming removed 0 bases from V and 1 base from J, with 12 bases in between. CDR1 is SGDLS, CDR2 YYNGEE, per germline. The CDR3 spans 16 residues. The CDR3 coding sequence is TGTGCCAGCAGCGTAGCCGGTGCTAGCGGCACAGATACGCAGTATTTT. Translating it yields CASSVAGASGTDTQYF.

The V and J genes are TRBV4-1 and TRBJ2-5, with no clear D. The germline CDR1 and CDR2 sequences are MGHRA and YSYEKL. This CDR3 spans 14 amino acids. V was clipped by 0 bases and J by 5 bases, with 10 bases between them. The CDR3: CASSQDKDVETQYF. CDR3 DNA sequence: TGCGCCAGCAGCCAAGATAAGGACGTGGAGACCCAGTACTTC.

The genes are TRBV7-9 and TRBJ1-1; perhaps TRBD1 as D (5 bases). CDR1 and CDR2 from the germline V gene are SEHNR and FQNEAQ (reference sequence). The V gene lost 3 bases and the J gene lost 4 bases, with 9 bases spanning the gap. The CDR3 has 13 amino acids. The CDR3 here is CASSLWGVTEAFF. In nucleotides, the CDR3 is TGTGCCAGCAGCTTGTGGGGGGTCACTGAAGCTTTCTTT.

Details on this clonotype: A single base separates this from a much larger clone, so it may be a read error. CDR3 nucleotide sequence: TGCGCCAGCAGCCAAGTGCCAGGAGTCACTAATGAAAAACTGTTTTTT. Amino acid sequence: CASSQVPGVTNEKLFF. The V call is TRBV4-1, the J call TRBJ1-4, with unresolved D. The V end lost 1 base, the J end lost 2 bases, and 11 bases lay between the germline ends. Germline assignment: CDR1 MGHRA and CDR2 YSYEKL. The CDR3 totals 16 residues.

V is TRBV6-2 or TRBV6-3 and J is TRBJ2-1, with 8 bases matching TRBD2. Germline V gene lookup returns CDR1 MNHEY and CDR2 SVGEGT. V dropped 7 bases and J dropped 8; count of bases not matched to a gene: 13. The length of the CDR3 is 15 residues. CDR3 residues: CASNELAVPDDEQFF. For the CDR3, the DNA is TGTGCCAGCAACGAACTAGCGGTACCCGACGATGAGCAGTTCTTC.

The chain's CDR3 is CASSLTKDTQYF. The CDR3 region has the DNA TGTGCCAGCAGCTTGACAAAGGATACGCAGTATTTT. This chain joins TRBV7-9 and TRBJ2-3, with D hard to call. V dropped 3 bases and J dropped 6 bases, with 7 bases sitting between them. The CDR3 covers 12 residues. Germline V gene sequence: CDR1 SEHNR, CDR2 FQNEAQ (reference sequence).

The chain carries TRBV21-1 and TRBJ2-5. TRBV21-1 is assigned pseudogene status. This CDR3 spans 12 amino acids. The CDR3 DNA sequence: TGTGCCAGCGGACGGTACCAAGAGACCCAGTACTTC. The encoded protein is CASGRYQETQYF.

This rearrangement joins TRBV6-5 to TRBJ2-1; 9 nucleotides match TRBD1. This CDR3 contains 14 residues. J gave up 9 bases and V 9 bases, and 12 bases lay outside the gene matches. CDR1 MNHEY and CDR2 SVGAGI come from the germline V gene. This chain's CDR3 is CARTGQGVRGEQFF. As DNA, the CDR3 is TGTGCCAGGACGGGACAGGGTGTCCGCGGTGAGCAGTTCTTC.

The V gene is TRBV12-3 or TRBV12-4, the J gene TRBJ2-6; D remains unclear. The V and J ends lost 4 bases and 0 bases respectively, with 10 bases between them. This CDR3 has 16 amino acids. The CDR3 is CASSYPDPSGANVLTF. The CDR3 DNA is TGTGCCAGCAGTTATCCAGACCCCTCTGGGGCCAACGTCCTGACTTTC.

The table lists this clonotype with a few counts. The junction departs from germline at one end; a sequencing error may be responsible. The rearrangement joins TRBV20-1 to TRBJ2-3; D is unclear. CDR1 is DFQATT and CDR2 is SNEGSKA in the germline V gene (reference sequence). The CDR3 spans 13 residues. CDR3 loop: CSARGPGTDTQYF. CDR3 bases: TGCAGTGCCAGAGGACCCGGCACAGATACGCAGTATTTT.

This clonotype was observed a handful of times. This chain uses TRBV5-1 with TRBJ2-5; 9 nucleotides line up with TRBD2. The CDR3 is 18 amino acids. The ends lost 0 bases at V and 5 bases at J; junction bases unmatched: 14. Germline assignment: CDR1 SGHRS and CDR2 YFSETQ. The CDR3 here is CASSLGVGSGRGSETQYF. The CDR3 nucleotides are TGCGCCAGCAGCTTGGGAGTGGGTAGCGGGAGAGGTTCGGAGACCCAGTACTTC.

The chain combines TRBV4-1 with TRBJ2-3; 10 bases agree with TRBD2. V lost 3 bases and J lost 2; bases outside the gene matches: 11. Germline values: CDR1 MGHRA, CDR2 YSYEKL. The CDR3 is made up of 18 amino acids. Here the CDR3 reads CASSQTRLAGLSTDTQYF. CDR3 coding DNA: TGCGCCAGCAGCCAGACCCGACTAGCGGGTTTATCCACAGATACGCAGTATTTT.

The table lists this clonotype with many counts. This chain connects TRBV9 to TRBJ2-6; 9 bases map to TRBD1. CDR1 SGDLS and CDR2 YYNGEE come from the germline V gene. Trimming took 4 bases from V and 0 from J; bases not matched to a gene: 5. This CDR3 has 17 residues. Written as DNA, the CDR3 is TGTGCCAGCAGCAAGGGACAGGGAAGCTCTGGGGCCAACGTCCTGACTTTC. Its translation is CASSKGQGSSGANVLTF.

This clonotype was recorded a few times. V is TRBV4-1 and J is TRBJ2-3, with 12 nucleotides matching TRBD2. Germline CDR1 and CDR2: MGHRA and YSYEKL. V lost 0 bases and J lost 9; bases outside the gene matches: 10. The CDR3 length is 17 residues. In DNA form, the CDR3 reads TGCGCCAGCAGCCAAGAAGTCCTAGCGGGAGGGGGGGTGACGCAGTATTTT. This codes for CASSQEVLAGGGVTQYF.

This chain joins TRBV3-1 and TRBJ1-2; 8 bases fit TRBD1. J was trimmed by 4 bases and V by 2 bases; bases with no gene match: 6. The germline V gene has CDR1 LGHDT and CDR2 YNNKEL (reference sequence). This CDR3 has 15 amino acids. The CDR3 DNA is TGTGCCAGCAGCCAATCGGACAGGGAGGGCTATGGCTACACCTTC. This sequence encodes CASSQSDREGYGYTF.

This clonotype was counted between two and nine times. The rearrangement uses TRBV5-1 and TRBJ2-1; a weak D match, TRBD1 (6 bases). V was clipped by 1 base and J by 0 bases, with 8 bases between them. The CDR3 extends over 15 amino acids. CDR1 SGHRS and CDR2 YFSETQ come from the germline V gene. Here the CDR3 reads CASSLLGASYNEQFF. The CDR3 coding sequence is TGCGCCAGCAGCTTGCTGGGGGCCTCCTACAATGAGCAGTTCTTC.